This is a list of T cell receptor beta chains from one sample in a study of T cells in Graves' hyperthyroidism and ophthalmopathy. One entry per CDR3 protein, called by TCRdb with MiXCR from the multiplex PCR reads. Of over 500,000 distinct CDR3 sequences detected, about 15% appear once; the ten largest clones hold approximately 30%. Sequencing was performed on blood. These receptor sequences come from a woman aged 30 to 39 with Graves' ophthalmopathy. Each CDR3 is given with its conserved first and last residue. Fields, in order: CDR3 length, V gene, J gene, clone size, D gene, CDR3 protein, CDR3 DNA. D genes are given only for firm matches. A row's size may be missing; if present it is once, few, many or a size class.

13,TRBV6-1,TRBJ1-5,.,TRBD1,CASRPTGLQPQHF,TGTGCCAGCAGACCGACAGGGCTTCAGCCCCAGCATTTT
15,TRBV6-1,TRBJ1-1,few,TRBD1,CASNLLGQGNTEAFF,TGTGCCAGCAATCTACTGGGACAGGGAAACACTGAAGCTTTCTTT
17,TRBV7-8,TRBJ1-4,.,.,CASSPRTASPTNEKLFF,TGTGCCAGCAGCCCACGGACCGCCTCCCCAACTAATGAAAAACTGTTTTTT
14,TRBV28,TRBJ2-3,many,.,CASNRGGSTDTQYF,TGTGCCAGCAACCGCGGGGGCTCCACAGATACGCAGTATTTT
14,TRBV13,TRBJ2-1,many,.,CASSLGRGGNEQFF,TGTGCCAGCAGCTTAGGCCGGGGTGGCAATGAGCAGTTCTTC
14,TRBV28,TRBJ2-2,.,.,CASMVGGGTGELFF,TGTGCCAGCATGGTGGGAGGGGGCACCGGGGAGCTGTTTTTT
14,TRBV29-1,TRBJ2-1,.,TRBD1,CSGRAGGRYNEQFF,TGCAGCGGTAGGGCAGGGGGCAGATACAATGAGCAGTTCTTC
13,TRBV7-3,TRBJ2-1,many,.,CASGASVGNEQFF,TGTGCCAGCGGGGCTAGCGTCGGCAATGAGCAGTTCTTC
17,TRBV3-1,TRBJ2-3,many,.,CASSQDWTGPDTDTQYF,TGTGCCAGCAGCCAAGATTGGACGGGGCCCGACACAGATACGCAGTATTTT
15,TRBV5-1,TRBJ1-6,many,.,CASSTDGGGGSPLHF,TGCGCCAGCAGCACGGACGGGGGAGGGGGATCACCCCTCCACTTT
12,TRBV5-5,TRBJ1-2,many,TRBD1,CASSADRDGYTF,TGTGCCAGCAGCGCGGACAGGGATGGCTACACCTTC
14,TRBV4-1,TRBJ2-1,few,.,CASSLQERGNEQFF,TGCGCCAGCAGCCTTCAAGAGAGGGGCAATGAGCAGTTCTTC
16,TRBV7-3,TRBJ2-7,many,.,CASSSQGQGLIYEQYF,TGTGCCAGCAGCTCTCAGGGCCAAGGCCTAATCTACGAGCAGTACTTC
16,TRBV27,TRBJ2-7,few,TRBD1,CASSLRAGTGLPEQYF,TGTGCCAGCAGTTTGAGGGCCGGGACAGGGCTACCCGAGCAGTACTTC
20,TRBV20-1,TRBJ2-3,many,.,CSARDRTSGRIIRSTDTQYF,TGCAGTGCTAGAGATCGAACGAGCGGAAGGATTATACGCAGCACAGATACGCAGTATTTT
17,TRBV19,TRBJ2-6,.,.,CASSRTLPLSGANVLTF,TGTGCCAGTAGTAGGACCCTGCCCCTCTCTGGGGCCAACGTCCTGACTTTC
18,TRBV20-1,TRBJ2-1,.,.,CSARVLLREASSYNEQFF,TGCAGTGCTAGAGTTCTCTTACGGGAAGCTAGCTCCTACAATGAGCAGTTCTTC